This is a list of T cell receptor beta chains from one sample in a study of response to subunit inactivated influenza vaccine. TCRdb called the RT-PCR reads again in MiXCR, with one record for every CDR3 protein. The sample shows approximately 570,000 distinct CDR3 sequences, 6% to 9% of them seen only once. The starting material was PBMCs from blood, obtained around 25 months after vaccination. The source of these receptors is a man between 45 and 75 years old who received an inactivated influenza vaccine. Each CDR3 is given with its conserved first and last residue. A D gene is named only where the DNA matches it firmly. Expanded clones are given a class, and other clones once, few, many or no size at all.

.	TRBV7-2	many	TRBJ1-1	CASSSYRGSPEAFF	TGTGCCAGCAGCTCCTATAGGGGATCTCCTGAAGCTTTCTTT
.	TRBV9	few	TRBJ2-5	CASSVGGTTQETQYF	TGTGCCAGCAGCGTAGGGGGGACAACCCAAGAGACCCAGTACTTC
TRBD2	TRBV4-2	.	TRBJ2-5	CASSQEPSGTGETQYF	TGTGCCAGCAGCCAAGAACCTAGCGGGACGGGAGAGACCCAGTACTTC
.	TRBV12-3/TRBV12-4	many	TRBJ1-1	CASSLQANTEAFF	TGTGCCAGCAGTCTACAGGCGAACACTGAAGCTTTCTTT
.	TRBV20-1	few	TRBJ1-2	CSASVPGNRGYTF	TGCAGTGCTTCAGTCCCGGGGAATAGGGGCTACACCTTC
TRBD2	TRBV28	.	TRBJ2-5	CASSLWPRLADGAQYF	TGTGCCAGCAGTTTATGGCCGAGACTAGCGGATGGGGCCCAGTACTTC
.	TRBV20-1	few	TRBJ1-4	CSARTTGNGGKLFF	TGCAGTGCTAGGACCACAGGAAACGGAGGAAAACTGTTTTTT
.	TRBV29-1	few	TRBJ1-2	CSVVGLNNYGYTF	TGCAGCGTTGTAGGGTTGAATAACTATGGCTACACCTTC
.	TRBV27	.	TRBJ2-1	CASSTRSREIRYNEQFF	TGTGCCAGCAGTACCCGATCCCGGGAAATACGATACAATGAGCAGTTCTTC
.	TRBV12-3/TRBV12-4	many	TRBJ1-1	CASRFSDGTEAFF	TGTGCCAGCAGGTTCTCGGACGGGACTGAAGCTTTCTTT
.	TRBV29-1	few	TRBJ2-7	CSVELRLGSYEQYF	TGCAGCGTTGAATTGCGGCTCGGATCCTACGAGCAGTACTTC
.	TRBV12-3/TRBV12-4	.	TRBJ2-2	CASTWDVGGTGELFF	TGTGCCAGCACCTGGGATGTGGGGGGAACCGGGGAGCTGTTTTTT
TRBD1	TRBV5-1	.	TRBJ2-1	CASRLQGAPDNEQFF	TGCGCCAGCAGACTACAGGGGGCTCCTGACAATGAGCAGTTCTTC
TRBD2	TRBV5-1	few	TRBJ2-2	CASSLAASGGPNTGELFF	TGCGCCAGCAGCTTGGCAGCCAGCGGGGGGCCGAACACCGGGGAGCTGTTTTTT
.	TRBV9	many	TRBJ1-2	CASSVEINSPYGYTF	TGTGCCAGCAGCGTAGAGATTAACTCTCCCTATGGCTACACCTTC
.	TRBV7-9	few	TRBJ2-5	CASSFPRGETQYF	TGTGCCAGCAGCTTCCCTAGGGGAGAGACCCAGTACTTC
TRBD1	TRBV5-1	.	TRBJ1-1	CASSKGGTGGNTEAFF	TGCGCCAGCAGCAAGGGAGGGACAGGGGGAAACACTGAAGCTTTCTTT
TRBD1	TRBV29-1	many	TRBJ2-2	CSVTPGTDTGELFF	TGCAGCGTTACACCCGGGACAGACACCGGGGAGCTGTTTTTT